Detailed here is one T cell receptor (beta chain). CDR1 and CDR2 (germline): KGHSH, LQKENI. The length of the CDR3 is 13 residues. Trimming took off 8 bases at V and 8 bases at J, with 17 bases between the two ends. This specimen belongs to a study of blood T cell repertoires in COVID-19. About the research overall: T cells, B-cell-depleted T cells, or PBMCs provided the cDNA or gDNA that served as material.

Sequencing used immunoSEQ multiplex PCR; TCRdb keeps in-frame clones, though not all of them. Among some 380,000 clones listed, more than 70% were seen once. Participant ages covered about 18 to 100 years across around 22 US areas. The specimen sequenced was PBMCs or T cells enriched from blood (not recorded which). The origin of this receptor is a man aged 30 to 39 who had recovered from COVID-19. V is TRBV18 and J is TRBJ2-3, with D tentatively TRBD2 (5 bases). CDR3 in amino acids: CASTRDEGGTQYF. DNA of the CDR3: TGTGCCAGCACTCGCGACGAGGGCGGTACGCAGTATTTT.